Listed below are T cell receptor beta chains from one sample, sequenced in a study of blood T cell repertoires in COVID-19. Using immunoSEQ multiplex PCR, the repertoire was profiled, and TCRdb retains in-frame clones only, with some absent. Of approximately 100,000 clones listed, approximately 70% are singletons. The material sequenced was peripheral blood. These receptors all stem from a man older than 75 with acute or convalescent COVID-19. Both conserved end residues are part of each CDR3. A D gene is named only where the DNA matches it firmly. Some rows have no size entry. The others give once, few or many, or a class for an expanded clone.

>TRBJ2-5|TRBD1|.|TRBV6-5
CASSGQGKETQYF
TGTGCCAGCTCCGGACAGGGTAAAGAGACCCAGTACTTC
>TRBJ1-1|.|once|TRBV29-1
CSVEVSMNTEAFF
TGCAGCGTTGAAGTCAGTATGAACACTGAAGCTTTCTTT
>TRBJ1-2|TRBD1|.|TRBV5-1
CASSLAHGQGFYGYTF
TGCGCCAGCAGCTTGGCCCACGGACAGGGGTTCTATGGCTACACCTTC
>TRBJ2-7|.|.|TRBV20-1
CSAREDNEQYF
TGCAGTGCTAGGGAGGATAACGAGCAGTACTTC
>TRBJ1-1|.|.|TRBV6-5
CATQRDNMNTEAFF
TGTGCCACCCAACGGGACAACATGAACACTGAAGCTTTCTTT
>TRBJ1-1|.|.|TRBV28
CASSSRREAFF
TGTGCCAGCAGTTCCCGAAGGGAGGCTTTCTTT
>TRBJ1-3|.|.|TRBV5-6
CASSWMGGISGNTIYF
TGTGCCAGCAGCTGGATGGGGGGGATCTCTGGAAACACCATATATTTT
>TRBJ2-1|.|.|TRBV2
CASSEVSAKYNEQFF
TGTGCCAGCAGTGAGGTGAGCGCCAAGTACAATGAGCAGTTCTTC
>TRBJ2-7|.|once|TRBV7-2
CASSGGIVGEQYF
TGTGCCAGCAGCGGGGGGATAGTGGGCGAGCAGTACTTC
>TRBJ1-1|TRBD1|.|TRBV6-2/TRBV6-3
CASSSEPDRGNTEAFF
TGTGCCAGCAGTTCAGAACCGGACAGGGGGAACACTGAAGCTTTCTTT
>TRBJ1-2|.|.|TRBV7-9
CASSDVGDYGYTF
TGTGCCAGCAGCGATGTCGGGGACTATGGCTACACCTTC
>TRBJ2-1|.|once|TRBV4-3
CASSHSRFDEQFF
TGCGCCAGCAGCCATTCCAGATTTGATGAGCAGTTCTTC
>TRBJ2-7|.|.|TRBV28
CASSLFGTRAYEQYF
TGTGCCAGCAGTTTATTTGGGACAAGAGCCTACGAGCAGTACTTC
>TRBJ2-2|.|.|TRBV2
CASSILGGELFF
TGTGCCAGCAGCATACTAGGCGGGGAGCTGTTTTTT
>TRBJ2-3|.|.|TRBV18
CASSPASGHPTDTQYF
TGTGCCAGCTCACCAGCCAGCGGCCACCCCACAGATACGCAGTATTTT
>TRBJ1-4|.|.|TRBV19
CASSLSQGFEKLFF
TGTGCCAGTAGCCTATCACAGGGATTCGAAAAACTGTTTTTT
>TRBJ2-1|.|.|TRBV27
CASSLGRSGNEQFF
TGTGCCAGCAGTCTCGGCAGGTCCGGCAATGAGCAGTTCTTC
>TRBJ2-1|.|.|TRBV7-8
CASSPGGAREQFF
TGTGCCAGCAGTCCAGGCGGGGCAAGGGAGCAGTTCTTC
>TRBJ1-2|.|.|TRBV7-2
CASTMSGFYGYTF
TGTGCCAGCACTATGTCGGGGTTCTATGGCTACACCTTC
>TRBJ1-2|.|.|TRBV27
CASSQGVGIYGYTF
TGTGCCAGCAGCCAGGGCGTAGGGATCTATGGCTACACCTTC
>TRBJ2-3|TRBD2|few|TRBV7-2
CATARGTSGSGDTQYF
TGTGCCACAGCCAGGGGGACTAGCGGGAGTGGGGATACGCAGTATTTT
>TRBJ1-2|TRBD1|.|TRBV6-6
CASSAAGTAMRGYTF
TGTGCCAGCAGTGCCGCCGGGACAGCAATGAGAGGCTACACCTTC
>TRBJ1-1|.|.|TRBV7-8
CASSLGQMNTEAFF
TGTGCCAGCAGCTTAGGACAGATGAACACTGAAGCTTTCTTT
>TRBJ2-7|TRBD2|.|TRBV28
CASSPASGTLYEQYF
TGTGCCAGCAGTCCTGCTAGCGGGACCCTCTACGAGCAGTACTTC
>TRBJ2-3|.|.|TRBV6-5
CASSPPPGVKGTQYF
TGTGCCAGCAGCCCCCCCCCGGGAGTAAAGGGTACGCAGTATTTT
>TRBJ2-5|.|.|TRBV11-2
CASSLRGGQETQYF
TGTGCCAGCAGCTTAAGGGGAGGACAAGAGACCCAGTACTTC
>TRBJ1-4|.|.|TRBV3-1/TRBV3-2
CASSQGFISPYEKLFF
TGTGCCAGCAGCCAAGGGTTTATAAGCCCTTATGAAAAACTGTTTTTT
>TRBJ2-7|.|.|TRBV5-1
CASSLEPGTYEQYF
TGCGCCAGCAGCTTGGAGCCGGGGACCTACGAGCAGTACTTC
>TRBJ1-5|.|.|TRBV19
CASSIAREERQPQHF
TGTGCCAGTAGTATTGCCAGGGAAGAACGGCAGCCCCAGCATTTT
>TRBJ2-7|TRBD2|many|TRBV2
CASREIGTSVVEQYF
TGTGCCAGCAGAGAGATTGGGACTAGCGTGGTCGAGCAGTACTTC
>TRBJ2-7|TRBD1|.|TRBV19
CASSTTDRAEQYF
TGTGCCAGTAGTACCACAGACAGGGCCGAGCAGTACTTC
>TRBJ2-2|TRBD2|few|TRBV5-6
CASSLLAGTGELFF
TGTGCCAGCAGCTTGTTAGCGGGCACCGGGGAGCTGTTTTTT
>TRBJ1-2|.|.|TRBV28
CASGTQGGFYGYTF
TGTGCCAGCGGGACCCAGGGAGGCTTCTATGGCTACACCTTC
>TRBJ2-2|.|.|TRBV18
CASSPPTGLKELFF
TGTGCCAGCTCACCACCAACAGGGCTTAAGGAGCTGTTTTTT
>TRBJ2-3|TRBD2|.|TRBV7-2
CASSSTSGRESDTQYF
TGTGCCAGCAGCTCTACTAGCGGGAGGGAATCAGATACGCAGTATTTT
>TRBJ2-1|TRBD2|few|TRBV19
CASMRLAGGYNEQFF
TGTGCCAGTATGAGACTAGCGGGAGGCTACAATGAGCAGTTCTTC
>TRBJ1-6|.|.|TRBV4-2
CASSQVNSPNNSPLHF
TGTGCCAGCAGCCAAGTAAACTCTCCCAATAATTCACCCCTCCACTTT
>TRBJ2-1|TRBD2|.|TRBV18
CASSGLAGGNEQFF
TGTGCCAGCTCAGGACTAGCGGGAGGGAATGAGCAGTTCTTC
>TRBJ1-1|.|once|TRBV7-9
CASSLAGIGAFF
TGTGCCAGCAGCTTAGCCGGGATAGGGGCTTTCTTT
>TRBJ2-1|TRBD2|few|TRBV12-3/TRBV12-4
CASRGGSNEQFF
TGTGCCAGCCGCGGGGGTAGCAATGAGCAGTTCTTC